These T cell receptor beta chains were read from a single sample in a study of human T cells and chemical hapten exposure. One entry per CDR3 protein, called by TCRdb with MiXCR from the RACE reads. This sample has approximately 350,000 distinct CDR3 sequences, with under 9% found just once. Source: whole blood, taken in connection with sensitization to the hapten diphenylcyclopropenone (DPC). The receptor set was obtained from a woman aged 18-30 years with alopecia areata. Some clones in this sample may be carry-over from other donors' samples. The CDR3 runs from the conserved cysteine through the conserved F or W. D genes are given only for firm matches. The size field is filled for only some rows; it gives once, few, many or a size class.

j_call v_call clone_size d_call cdr3_aa cdr3_nt
TRBJ1-1 TRBV7-6 few NA CASSLSGAYTEAFF TGTGCCAGCAGCTTATCGGGGGCTTACACTGAAGCTTTCTTT
TRBJ2-7 TRBV9 few TRBD1 CASSVGQGPSYEQYF TGTGCCAGCAGCGTAGGACAGGGACCCTCCTACGAGCAGTACTTC
TRBJ2-3 TRBV28 NA NA CASSDGVWTDTQYF TGTGCCAGCAGTGACGGGGTCTGGACAGATACGCAGTATTTT
TRBJ2-1 TRBV5-1 many TRBD2 CASSGDGGKGDNEQFF TGCGCCAGCAGCGGGGACGGGGGGAAAGGCGACAATGAGCAGTTCTTC
TRBJ1-2 TRBV18 many TRBD1 CASSPRQGEHYGYTF TGTGCCAGCTCACCGCGACAGGGGGAGCACTATGGCTACACCTTC
TRBJ2-7 TRBV7-9 many TRBD1 CASSPPGQGAREQYF TGTGCCAGCAGCCCCCCGGGACAGGGGGCGCGGGAGCAGTACTTC
TRBJ1-4 TRBV5-4 NA TRBD1 CASSVQGAAEKLFF TGTGCCAGCAGCGTGCAGGGGGCGGCTGAAAAACTGTTCTTT
TRBJ1-6 TRBV7-2 many NA CASSLGQGGNSPLHF TGTGCCAGCAGCTTAGGGCAGGGTGGTAATTCACCCCTCCACTTT
TRBJ2-1 TRBV3-1 NA TRBD2 CASSQIGGSGGMWNEQFF TGTGCCAGCAGCCAAATTGGAGGTAGCGGGGGGATGTGGAATGAGCAGTTCTTC
TRBJ1-1 TRBV10-3 many TRBD1 CAIQGQGEAFF TGTGCCATCCAGGGACAGGGTGAAGCTTTCTTT
TRBJ1-1 TRBV15 NA NA CATSRVRVNTEAFF TGTGCCACCAGCAGAGTAAGGGTGAACACTGAAGCTTTCTTT
TRBJ1-5 TRBV28 many TRBD1 CASSLTGEFNQPQHF TGTGCCAGCAGTTTGACAGGGGAATTTAATCAGCCCCAGCATTTT
TRBJ1-6 TRBV11-2 few TRBD1 CASSLGQGNNSPLHF TGTGCCAGCAGCTTAGGACAGGGGAACAATTCACCCCTCCACTTT
TRBJ2-7 TRBV7-2 NA TRBD1 CASSLATGAGEQYF TGTGCCAGCAGCTTAGCCACAGGGGCCGGGGAGCAGTACTTC
TRBJ1-5 TRBV4-1 few NA CASSRGTSSNQPQHF TGCGCCAGCAGCCGAGGGACATCTAGCAATCAGCCCCAGCATTTT